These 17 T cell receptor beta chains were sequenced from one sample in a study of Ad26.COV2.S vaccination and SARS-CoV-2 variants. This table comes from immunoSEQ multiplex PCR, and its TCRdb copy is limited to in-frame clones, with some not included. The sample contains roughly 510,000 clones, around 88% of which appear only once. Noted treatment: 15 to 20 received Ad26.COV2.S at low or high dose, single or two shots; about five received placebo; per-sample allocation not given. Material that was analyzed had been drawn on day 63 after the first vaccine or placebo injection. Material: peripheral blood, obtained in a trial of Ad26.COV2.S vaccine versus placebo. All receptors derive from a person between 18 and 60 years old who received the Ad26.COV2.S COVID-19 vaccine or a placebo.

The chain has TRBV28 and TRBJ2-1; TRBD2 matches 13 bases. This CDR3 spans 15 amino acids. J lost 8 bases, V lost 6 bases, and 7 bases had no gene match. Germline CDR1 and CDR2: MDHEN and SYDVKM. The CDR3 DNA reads TGTGCCAGCAGAGGACTAGCGGGAGTGAGGGATGAGCAGTTCTTC. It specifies CASRGLAGVRDEQFF.

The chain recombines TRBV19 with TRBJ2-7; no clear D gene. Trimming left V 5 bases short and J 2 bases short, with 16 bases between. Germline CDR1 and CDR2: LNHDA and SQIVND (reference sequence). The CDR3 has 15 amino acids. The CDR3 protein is CASSPPDLPAYEQYF. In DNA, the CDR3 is TGTGCCAGTAGTCCCCCGGACCTTCCGGCCTACGAGCAGTACTTC.

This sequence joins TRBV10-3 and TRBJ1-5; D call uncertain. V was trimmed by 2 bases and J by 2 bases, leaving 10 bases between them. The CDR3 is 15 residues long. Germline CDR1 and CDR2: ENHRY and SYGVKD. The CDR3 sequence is CAISEGLEGNQPQHF. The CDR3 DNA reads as TGTGCCATCAGTGAGGGATTAGAGGGCAATCAGCCCCAGCATTTT.

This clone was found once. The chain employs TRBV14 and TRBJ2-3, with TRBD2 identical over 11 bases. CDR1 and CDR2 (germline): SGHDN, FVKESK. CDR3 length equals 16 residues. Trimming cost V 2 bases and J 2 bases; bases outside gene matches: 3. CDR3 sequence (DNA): TGTGCCAGCAGCCAACGACTAGCGGGACTCACAGATACGCAGTATTTT. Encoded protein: CASSQRLAGLTDTQYF.

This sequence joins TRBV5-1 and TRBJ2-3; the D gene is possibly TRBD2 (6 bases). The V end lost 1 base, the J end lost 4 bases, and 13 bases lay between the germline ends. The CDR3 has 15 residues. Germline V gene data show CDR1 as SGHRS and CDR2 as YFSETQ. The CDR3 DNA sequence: TGCGCCAGCAGCTTGACTAGCCCTCAGGCAGATACGCAGTATTTT. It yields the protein CASSLTSPQADTQYF. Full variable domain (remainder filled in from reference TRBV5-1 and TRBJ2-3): KAGVTQTPRYLIKTRGQQVTLSCSPISGHRSVSWYQQTPGQGLQFLFEYFSETQRNKGNFPGRFSGRQFSNSRSEMNVSTLELGDSALYLCASSLTSPQADTQYFGPGTRLTVL.

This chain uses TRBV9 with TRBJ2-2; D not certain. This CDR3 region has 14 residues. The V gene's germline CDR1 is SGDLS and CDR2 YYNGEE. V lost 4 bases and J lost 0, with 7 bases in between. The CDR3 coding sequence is TGTGCCAGCAGCCCCCAATCGAACACCGGGGAGCTGTTTTTT. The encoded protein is CASSPQSNTGELFF.

The CDR3 protein is CSVEEADRVSNEQFF. CDR3 DNA: TGCAGCGTTGAAGAGGCCGACAGAGTGTCCAATGAGCAGTTCTTC. The chain joins TRBV29-1 to TRBJ2-1; possible D gene TRBD1, 5 bases. Trimming cost V 0 bases and J 6 bases, with 15 bases left between them. The V gene's germline CDR1 is SQVTM and CDR2 ANQGSEA. CDR3 length equals 15 residues.

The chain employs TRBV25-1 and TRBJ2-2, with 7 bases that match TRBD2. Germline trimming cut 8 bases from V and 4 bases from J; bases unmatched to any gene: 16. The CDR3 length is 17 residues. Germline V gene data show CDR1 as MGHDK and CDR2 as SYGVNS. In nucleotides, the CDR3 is TGTGCCAGCCTTGGGAGGGCCGTTCACGGTGGCACCGGGGAGCTGTTTTTT. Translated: CASLGRAVHGGTGELFF.

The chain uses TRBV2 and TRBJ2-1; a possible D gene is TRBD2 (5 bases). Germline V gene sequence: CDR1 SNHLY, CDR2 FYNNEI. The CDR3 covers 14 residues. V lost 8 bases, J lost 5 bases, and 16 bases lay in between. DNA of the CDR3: TGTGCCAGCTCGGAGCGGTGGAAAAACAATGAGCAGTTCTTC. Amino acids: CASSERWKNNEQFF.

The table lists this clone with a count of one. The DNA for the CDR3 is TGTGCCAGCAGCTTAGGGACATACGGCTCCTACGAGCAGTACTTC. This codes for CASSLGTYGSYEQYF. The chain combines TRBV7-2 with TRBJ2-7, with D possibly being TRBD1 (5 bases). The V end lost 1 base, the J end lost 0 bases, and 10 bases lay between the germline ends. The CDR3 totals 15 residues. Germline V CDR1 and CDR2: SGHTA, FQGNSA.

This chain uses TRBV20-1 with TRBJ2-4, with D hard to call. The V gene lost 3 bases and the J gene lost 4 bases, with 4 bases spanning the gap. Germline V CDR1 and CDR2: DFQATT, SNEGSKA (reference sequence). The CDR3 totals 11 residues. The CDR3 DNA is TGCAGTGCTAGCGAGAAAAACATTCAGTACTTC. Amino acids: CSASEKNIQYF.

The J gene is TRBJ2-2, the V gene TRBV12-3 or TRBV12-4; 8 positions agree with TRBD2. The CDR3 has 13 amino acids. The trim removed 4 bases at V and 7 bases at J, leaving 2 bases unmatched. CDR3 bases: TGTGCCAGCAGTTCGGGACTAGTCGGGGAGCTGTTTTTT. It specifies CASSSGLVGELFF.

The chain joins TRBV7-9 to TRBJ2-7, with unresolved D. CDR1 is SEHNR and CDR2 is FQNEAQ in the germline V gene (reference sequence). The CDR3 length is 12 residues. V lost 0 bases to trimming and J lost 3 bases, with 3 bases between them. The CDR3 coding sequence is TGTGCCAGCAGCTTAGCAGTCTACGAGCAGTACTTC. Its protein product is CASSLAVYEQYF.

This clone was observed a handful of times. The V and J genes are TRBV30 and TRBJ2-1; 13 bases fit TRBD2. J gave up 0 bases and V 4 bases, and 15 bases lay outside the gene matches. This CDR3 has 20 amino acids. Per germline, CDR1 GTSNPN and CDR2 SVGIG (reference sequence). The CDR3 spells CAWIGPGLAGNTRSYNEQFF. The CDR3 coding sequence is TGTGCCTGGATAGGACCGGGACTAGCGGGAAATACGCGCTCCTACAATGAGCAGTTCTTC.

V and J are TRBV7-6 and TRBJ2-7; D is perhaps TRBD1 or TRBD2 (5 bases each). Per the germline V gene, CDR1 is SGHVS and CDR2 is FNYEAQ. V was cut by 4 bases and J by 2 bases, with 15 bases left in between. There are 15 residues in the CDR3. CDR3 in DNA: TGTGCCAGCAGCTCAGAGGTGAGGGGTACCTACGAGCAGTACTTC. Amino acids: CASSSEVRGTYEQYF.

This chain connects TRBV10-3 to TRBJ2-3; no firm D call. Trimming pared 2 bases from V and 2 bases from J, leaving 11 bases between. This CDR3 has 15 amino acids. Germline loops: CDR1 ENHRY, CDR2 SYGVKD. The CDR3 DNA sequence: TGTGCCATCAGTGAGGGCAGGCCAAACACAGATACGCAGTATTTT. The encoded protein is CAISEGRPNTDTQYF.

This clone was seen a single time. CDR3 DNA sequence: TGTGCCAGCAGTGGGGTGTGGGCTGGGGCCAACGTCCTGACTTTC. Its translation: CASSGVWAGANVLTF. The chain combines TRBV2 with TRBJ2-6; no firm D call. The CDR3 sequence is 15 residues long. Germline V CDR1 and CDR2: SNHLY, FYNNEI. V dropped 4 bases and J dropped 2 bases, with 9 bases sitting between them.